This T cell receptor (beta chain) was captured by sequencing in a study of beta chain features in type 1 diabetes. The overall study: Healthy donors and patients showed comparable age, gender and cell yields. Study results and caveats: Shorter TCRB CDR3s, moderately but significantly so, were found in Type 1 diabetes patients in all four CD4+ subsets. Sequencing from cDNA could over-represent high-TCR-expressing cells.

This clone was observed a handful of times. Its matching antigen is unknown. Between the trimmed V and J ends, which lost 0 bases and 2 bases, there was a span of 14 bases. The germline CDR1 and CDR2 sequences are MNHNS and SASEGT. The CDR3 contains 16 residues. Of the isolated RNA, all was reverse transcribed, and so the sequenced material was expressed TCRB transcripts. The average read count of naive, central memory and regulatory T cell samples was about 3.57 million. Produced via immunoSEQ multiplex PCR; TCRdb's table is partial and in-frame only. The table has some 290,000 clones, 14% seen once. The sample consisted of naive CD4+ T cells from blood. This chain links TRBV6-1 with TRBJ2-7; the D is unclear. The TCR comes from a man aged 25-40 years with type 1 diabetes. This chain's CDR3 is CASSEAWSLQAYEQYF. The CDR3 DNA sequence: TGTGCCAGCAGTGAAGCGTGGAGTCTACAAGCCTACGAGCAGTACTTC.